This passage covers 10 T cell receptor beta chains from one sample sequenced in a study of lymphopenia after photon versus proton radiotherapy (dated by TCRdb to the late 2010s). Libraries were prepared through the immunoSEQ multiplex PCR assay. TCRdb provides this immuneACCESS table in a form limited to in-frame rearrangements. Some clones are lacking; in checked studies, under half of them reflect an unresolved V gene, and why the rest are absent is not known. The sample yields 67,000 or so clones; around 86% were counted once. The top ten clones comprise approximately 11% of the sample. Specimen: peripheral blood, collected from a patient treated with proton-based radiotherapy. These receptors were obtained from a man older than 75 with esophageal cancer.

The rearrangement joins TRBV5-1 to TRBJ1-5; D possibly corresponds to TRBD1 (5 bases). Germline values: CDR1 SGHRS, CDR2 YFSETQ. The CDR3 runs to 15 residues. V shed 7 bases and J shed 7 bases, with 21 bases lying between them. CDR3 protein: CASETPCRAGQPQHF. The CDR3 DNA sequence: TGCGCCAGCGAAACCCCATGCAGGGCGGGCCAGCCCCAGCATTTT.

CDR3 sequence: CASSPHSGGYTF. The CDR3, as DNA: TGTGCCAGCAGTCCTCATTCGGGTGGCTACACCTTC. J is TRBJ1-2 and V is TRBV6-6; D not certain. From germline, CDR1 is MNHNY and CDR2 SVGAGI (reference sequence). CDR3 length equals 12 residues. Trimming took off 5 bases at V and 7 bases at J, with 11 bases between the two ends.

This clone was picked up a small number of times. This sequence joins TRBV25-1 and TRBJ2-1, with TRBD2 matching over 7 bases. The germline V gene encodes CDR1 MGHDK and CDR2 SYGVNS. The CDR3 contains 11 residues. V was clipped by 7 bases and J by 7 bases; unmatched bases: 1. The CDR3 DNA reads as TGTGCCAGCATGGGGGGGAATGAGCAGTTCTTC. It specifies CASMGGNEQFF.

This clone was detected once. This chain uses TRBV7-3 with TRBJ1-2; D ambiguous. This CDR3 is 12 amino acids long. Germline V gene data show CDR1 as SGHTA and CDR2 as FQGTGA. Trimming pared 1 base from V and 5 bases from J, leaving 5 bases between. This chain's CDR3 is CASSLNGYGYTF. CDR3 coding DNA: TGTGCCAGCAGCTTAAACGGGTATGGCTACACCTTC.

The V gene is TRBV4-1, the J gene TRBJ1-1; no clear D gene. Trimming cost V 1 base and J 5 bases, with 5 bases left between them. The length of the CDR3 is 12 residues. Germline CDR1 MGHRA, CDR2 YSYEKL. The CDR3, as DNA: TGCGCCAGCAGCCAAGTTCGGACTGAAGCTTTCTTT. This codes for CASSQVRTEAFF.

This chain uses TRBV7-2 with TRBJ1-1; D unclear. The germline V gene encodes CDR1 SGHTA and CDR2 FQGNSA. This CDR3 region has 14 residues. V dropped 5 bases and J dropped 7 bases, with 17 bases sitting between them. The CDR3: CASSPRVRLGEAFF. CDR3 bases: TGTGCCAGCAGCCCACGCGTCCGGCTTGGTGAAGCTTTCTTT.

The chain carries TRBV5-4 and TRBJ2-3; TRBD2 matches at 11 bases. The trim removed 0 bases at V and 0 bases at J, leaving 3 bases unmatched. The V gene's germline CDR1 is SGHNT and CDR2 YYREEE (reference sequence). The CDR3 has 17 residues. CDR3 loop: CASSLGGTSGSTDTQYF. For the CDR3, the DNA is TGTGCCAGCAGCTTGGGGGGGACTAGCGGTAGCACAGATACGCAGTATTTT.

This chain uses TRBV30 with TRBJ2-5; D perhaps matches TRBD2 (6 bases). The CDR3 spans 14 residues. Trimming stripped 0 bases from V and 4 bases from J, with 12 bases between. Germline V gene sequence: CDR1 GTSNPN, CDR2 SVGIG (reference sequence). The CDR3 DNA reads as TGTGCCTGGAGTGTAAAACTAGCCACAGAGACCCAGTACTTC. It yields the protein CAWSVKLATETQYF.

CDR3 protein: CASSRDRASYGYTF. The CDR3, as DNA: TGTGCCAGCAGCCGGGACAGGGCCTCTTATGGCTACACCTTC. J is TRBJ1-2 and V is TRBV7-2, with 9 bases aligning to TRBD1. With V trimmed by 5 bases and J by 5 bases, 6 bases remained unmatched. CDR1 SGHTA and CDR2 FQGNSA come from the germline V gene. CDR3 length equals 14 residues.

The rearrangement links TRBV9 to TRBJ1-3, with a possible D match to TRBD1 (5 bases). This CDR3 spans 15 amino acids. Looked up from germline, CDR1 is SGDLS and CDR2 is YYNGEE. V was shortened by 4 bases and J by 0 bases, with 11 bases between the two germline ends. CDR3 sequence (DNA): TGTGCCAGCAGCTACGACAGTCGCTCTGGAAACACCATATATTTT. Protein sequence: CASSYDSRSGNTIYF.